A single TCR beta chain is shown here with its context. Authors' analysis steps: Estimation of nucleated cell counts was performed using reference gene primer amplification. Produced via immunoSEQ multiplex PCR; TCRdb's table is partial and in-frame only. V, J and clone size are taken as reported in that table, and D and trimming were inferred from the DNA itself. This sample has under 200,000 clones, with approximately 89% found just once. The data stem from a study of blood T cell repertoires in COVID-19. Study in general: The origin of the acute and convalescent COVID-19 samples was the United States, Italy and Spain. PBMCs, B-cell-depleted T cells, or T cells were the source of the cDNA or gDNA that made up the material.

The CDR3 has 13 residues. V was pared by 3 bases and J by 4 bases, with 10 bases between. The germline CDR1 and CDR2 sequences are MNHNS and SASEGT. The TCR comes from a man aged 35 to 55 with active or convalescent COVID-19. The sample comprised peripheral blood. The chain recombines TRBV6-1 with TRBJ2-7; D may be TRBD2 (6 bases). The CDR3 spells CASSEEGRYEQYF. In DNA form, the CDR3 reads TGTGCCAGCAGTGAGGAGGGGCGATACGAGCAGTACTTC.